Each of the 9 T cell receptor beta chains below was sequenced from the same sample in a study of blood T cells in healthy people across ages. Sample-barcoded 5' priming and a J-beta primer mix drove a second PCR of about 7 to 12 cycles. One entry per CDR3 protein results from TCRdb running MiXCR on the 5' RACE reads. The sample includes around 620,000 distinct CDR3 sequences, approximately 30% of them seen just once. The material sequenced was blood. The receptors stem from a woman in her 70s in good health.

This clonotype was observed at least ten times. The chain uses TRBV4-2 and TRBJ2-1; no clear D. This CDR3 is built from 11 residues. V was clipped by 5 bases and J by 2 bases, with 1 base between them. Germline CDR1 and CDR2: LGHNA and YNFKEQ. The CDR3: CASSAYNEQFF. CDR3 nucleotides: TGTGCCAGCAGCGCCTACAATGAGCAGTTCTTC.

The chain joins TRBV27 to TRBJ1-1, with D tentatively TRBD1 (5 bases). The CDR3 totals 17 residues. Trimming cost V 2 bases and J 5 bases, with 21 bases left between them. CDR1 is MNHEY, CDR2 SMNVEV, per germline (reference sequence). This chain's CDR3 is CASSLRGFGGRATEAFF. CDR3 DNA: TGTGCCAGCAGTTTAAGGGGATTTGGGGGAAGAGCAACTGAAGCTTTCTTT.

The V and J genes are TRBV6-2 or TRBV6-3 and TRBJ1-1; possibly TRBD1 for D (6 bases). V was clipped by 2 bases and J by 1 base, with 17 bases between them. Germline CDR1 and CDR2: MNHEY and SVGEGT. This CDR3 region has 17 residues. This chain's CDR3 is CASSYQPGHRSNTEAFF. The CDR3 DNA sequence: TGTGCCAGCAGTTACCAACCGGGACACCGATCGAACACTGAAGCTTTCTTT.

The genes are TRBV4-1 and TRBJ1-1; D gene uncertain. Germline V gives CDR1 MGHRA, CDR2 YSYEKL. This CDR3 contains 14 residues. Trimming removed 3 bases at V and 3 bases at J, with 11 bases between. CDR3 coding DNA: TGCGCCAGCAGCCAGAGATCTACGGACACTGAAGCTTTCTTT. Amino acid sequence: CASSQRSTDTEAFF.

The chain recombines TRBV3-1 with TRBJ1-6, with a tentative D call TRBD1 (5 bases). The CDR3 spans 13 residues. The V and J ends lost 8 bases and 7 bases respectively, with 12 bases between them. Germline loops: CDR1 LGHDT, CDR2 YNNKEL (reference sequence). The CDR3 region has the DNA TGTGCCAGCCAGGGCGGCGGGAATTCACCCCTCCACTTT. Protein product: CASQGGGNSPLHF.

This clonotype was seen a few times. As DNA, the CDR3 is TGTGCCAGCAGCGAAAAAAAGCGGGACACTCTGAACACTGAAGCTTTCTTT. It specifies CASSEKKRDTLNTEAFF. This chain uses TRBV21-1 with TRBJ1-1; TRBD1, the table's D call, lacks a check against the DNA. TRBV21-1 is tagged as a pseudogene. The CDR3 length is 17 residues.

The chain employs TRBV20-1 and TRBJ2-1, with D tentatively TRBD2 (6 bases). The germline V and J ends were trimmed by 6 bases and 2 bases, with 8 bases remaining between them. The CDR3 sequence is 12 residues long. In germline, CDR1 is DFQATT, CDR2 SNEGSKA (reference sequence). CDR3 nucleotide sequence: TGCAGTGCGGGGGGACCCTACAATGAGCAGTTCTTC. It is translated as CSAGGPYNEQFF.

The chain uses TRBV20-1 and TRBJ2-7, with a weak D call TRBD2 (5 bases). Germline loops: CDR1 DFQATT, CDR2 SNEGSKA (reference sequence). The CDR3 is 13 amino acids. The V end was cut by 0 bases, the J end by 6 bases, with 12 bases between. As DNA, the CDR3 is TGCAGTGCTAGAGACTGGGGAGTTGGCGAGCAGTACTTC. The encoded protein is CSARDWGVGEQYF.

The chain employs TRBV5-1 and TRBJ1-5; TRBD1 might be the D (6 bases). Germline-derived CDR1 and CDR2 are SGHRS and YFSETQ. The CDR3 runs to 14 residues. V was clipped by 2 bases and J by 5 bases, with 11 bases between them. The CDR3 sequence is CASSLQGWDQPQHF. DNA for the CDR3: TGCGCCAGCAGCTTACAGGGTTGGGATCAGCCCCAGCATTTT. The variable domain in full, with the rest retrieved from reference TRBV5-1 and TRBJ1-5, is KAGVTQTPRYLIKTRGQQVTLSCSPISGHRSVSWYQQTPGQGLQFLFEYFSETQRNKGNFPGRFSGRQFSNSRSEMNVSTLELGDSALYLCASSLQGWDQPQHFGDGTRLSIL.